Below are 18 T cell receptor beta chains sequenced from a single sample in a study of Ad26.COV2.S vaccination and SARS-CoV-2 variants (dated by TCRdb to about 2021). The library came from the immunoSEQ multiplex PCR assay. Not all clones reach the TCRdb copy of this immuneACCESS table, which keeps in-frame sequences only. Checked studies attribute under half of the gap to unresolved V genes and leave the rest unexplained. Here the sample has some 520,000 clones; 70% to 90% occur a single time. The ten most abundant clones make up roughly 13% of the sample. The meaning of the sample's treatment or condition label: about 20 received Ad26.COV2.S at low or high dose, single or two shots; 5 received placebo; per-sample allocation not given. Repertoires of vaccine and placebo recipients were sequenced from samples collected on day 63 after the first injection. Source: peripheral blood, taken in a trial of Ad26.COV2.S vaccine versus placebo. The receptors were sampled from a person aged 18-60 years who received the Ad26.COV2.S COVID-19 vaccine or a placebo.

The V gene is TRBV9, the J gene TRBJ2-1; 10 bases align to TRBD2. CDR3 size: 15 residues. Germline CDR1 and CDR2: SGDLS and YYNGEE. V dropped 0 bases and J dropped 6; count of bases not matched to a gene: 3. CDR3 protein: CASSVVAGGLNEQFF. In DNA, the CDR3 is TGTGCCAGCAGCGTAGTAGCGGGAGGTCTCAATGAGCAGTTCTTC.

The chain is built from TRBV5-1 and TRBJ2-7; D might be TRBD1 or TRBD2, each matching 6 bases. Trimming stripped 0 bases from V and 0 bases from J, with 22 bases between. The germline V gene encodes CDR1 SGHRS and CDR2 YFSETQ. The CDR3 loop spans 19 amino acids. The CDR3 loop is CASSLASTGFRGSSYEQYF. CDR3 DNA: TGCGCCAGCAGCTTGGCTTCAACAGGGTTTCGGGGGAGCTCCTACGAGCAGTACTTC. Combining the CDR3 with reference TRBV5-1 and TRBJ2-7 gives the whole variable domain KAGVTQTPRYLIKTRGQQVTLSCSPISGHRSVSWYQQTPGQGLQFLFEYFSETQRNKGNFPGRFSGRQFSNSRSEMNVSTLELGDSALYLCASSLASTGFRGSSYEQYFGPGTRLTVT.

This clone is a singleton in its sample. J is TRBJ2-5 and V is TRBV7-3; D is possibly TRBD2 (5 bases). Germline values: CDR1 SGHTA, CDR2 FQGTGA. The CDR3 extends over 12 amino acids. The V and J ends lost 4 bases and 7 bases respectively, with 10 bases between them. This chain's CDR3 is CASSSPRGTQYF. The CDR3 region has the DNA TGTGCCAGCAGCTCCCCCCGGGGGACCCAGTACTTC.

A note on this clone: The sample contains more than one DNA sequence encoding this CDR3. The genes are TRBV25-1 and TRBJ1-6; 8 bases align to TRBD1. Per the germline V gene, CDR1 is MGHDK and CDR2 is SYGVNS. This CDR3 contains 13 residues. The V gene end was trimmed by 4 bases and the J gene end by 7 bases; junction bases not matched to a gene: 0. CDR3 loop: CASSGTGNSPLHF. The CDR3 nucleotides are TGTGCCAGCAGTGGGACAGGGAATTCACCCCTCCACTTT.

In this sample, this clone turned up a few times. The genes are TRBV6-2 or TRBV6-3 and TRBJ2-7, with D hard to call. V was shortened by 5 bases and J by 1 base, with 9 bases between the two germline ends. Germline loops: CDR1 MNHEY, CDR2 SVGEGT. The CDR3 contains 13 residues. As DNA, the CDR3 is TGTGCCAGCAGTGGTGACTGGTCCTACGAGCAGTACTTC. This sequence encodes CASSGDWSYEQYF.

The chain combines TRBV30 with TRBJ2-2; D unresolved. The length of the CDR3 is 13 residues. V lost 2 bases and J 6 bases, leaving 10 bases between the germline ends. Germline assignment: CDR1 GTSNPN and CDR2 SVGIG (reference sequence). The CDR3 is CAWSPQSAGELFF. The CDR3 coding sequence is TGTGCCTGGAGTCCCCAGTCGGCCGGGGAGCTGTTTTTT.

V gene TRBV28 combines with J gene TRBJ1-1, with 8 bases matching TRBD1. V shed 7 bases and J 10 bases; nucleotides not matched to a gene: 11. Germline CDR1 is MDHEN and CDR2 is SYDVKM. The CDR3 consists of 13 residues. The CDR3 sequence is CASKSSIGQGAFF. Written as DNA, the CDR3 is TGTGCCAGCAAGTCGTCAATTGGACAGGGAGCTTTCTTT. Combining the CDR3 with reference TRBV28 and TRBJ1-1 gives the whole variable domain DVKVTQSSRYLVKRTGEKVFLECVQDMDHENMFWYRQDPGLGLRLIYFSYDVKMKEKGDIPEGYSVSREKKERFSLILESASTNQTSMYLCASKSSIGQGAFFGQGTRLTVV.

The DNA for the CDR3 is TGTGCCAGCAGCAGGACAGGGAACACTGAAGCTTTCTTT. Protein product: CASSRTGNTEAFF. The J gene is TRBJ1-1, the V gene TRBV7-6; 7 bases map to TRBD1. V shed 5 bases and J 1 base; nucleotides not matched to a gene: 1. The CDR3 contains 13 residues. Per germline, CDR1 SGHVS and CDR2 FNYEAQ.

This chain connects TRBV5-1 to TRBJ2-7; D possibly corresponds to TRBD2 (5 bases). With 3 bases removed from V and 6 bases from J, the gap between germline ends came to 10 bases. From germline, CDR1 is SGHRS and CDR2 YFSETQ. This CDR3 is 12 amino acids long. CDR3 amino acids: CASSYRGCEQYF. The CDR3 nucleotides read TGCGCCAGCAGCTACCGGGGATGCGAGCAGTACTTC. The full variable domain, with the rest looked up from reference TRBV5-1 and TRBJ2-7, is KAGVTQTPRYLIKTRGQQVTLSCSPISGHRSVSWYQQTPGQGLQFLFEYFSETQRNKGNFPGRFSGRQFSNSRSEMNVSTLELGDSALYLCASSYRGCEQYFGPGTRLTVT.

This sequence joins TRBV30 and TRBJ2-3, with D perhaps TRBD2 (6 bases). The germline V and J ends were trimmed by 2 bases and 0 bases, with 12 bases remaining between them. The germline V gene encodes CDR1 GTSNPN and CDR2 SVGIG (reference sequence). CDR3 length: 15 residues. This chain's CDR3 is CAWSWGEWSTDTQYF. The CDR3 nucleotides read TGTGCCTGGAGTTGGGGGGAGTGGAGCACAGATACGCAGTATTTT.

The chain carries TRBV4-1 and TRBJ1-4; 7 bases map to TRBD1. Germline loops: CDR1 MGHRA, CDR2 YSYEKL. The junction had 2 bases not matched to a gene; V was cut back by 4 bases and J by 3 bases. The CDR3 runs to 14 residues. The CDR3 nucleotides are TGCGCCAGCAGCCCGGGACAGTCTAATGAAAAACTGTTTTTT. Amino acid sequence: CASSPGQSNEKLFF.

This chain links TRBV30 with TRBJ2-4, with D perhaps given as TRBD1 or TRBD2 (5 bases each). The CDR3 spans 11 residues. V lost 4 bases, J lost 6 bases, and 7 bases lay in between. Germline V gene lookup returns CDR1 GTSNPN and CDR2 SVGIG (reference sequence). The CDR3 DNA reads as TGTGCCTGGACGGGGCGAAACATTCAGTACTTC. This gives the protein CAWTGRNIQYF.

J is TRBJ2-2 and V is TRBV5-1; 9 bases are a match to TRBD1. CDR3 length: 14 residues. Trimming took 5 bases from V and 4 from J; bases not matched to a gene: 3. Germline loops: CDR1 SGHRS, CDR2 YFSETQ. The CDR3 is CASRDRGATGELFF. CDR3 DNA sequence: TGCGCCAGCAGGGACAGGGGTGCCACCGGGGAGCTGTTTTTT.

The chain joins TRBV6-1 to TRBJ1-6, with 9 bases lining up with TRBD1. Losses at the gene ends were 3 bases for V and 7 bases for J; bases not matched to a gene: 10. Germline CDR1 and CDR2: MNHNS and SASEGT. This CDR3 has 17 residues. The CDR3 region has the DNA TGTGCCAGCAGTGACACCTGGACAGGGGATAAGAATTCACCCCTCCACTTT. It translates to CASSDTWTGDKNSPLHF.

Worth noting for this clone: Other DNA sequences of this sample code for an identical CDR3. The CDR3 spells CASSTSPETQYF. The CDR3, as DNA: TGTGCCAGCAGCACGTCACCGGAGACCCAGTACTTC. V usage is TRBV28 and J usage is TRBJ2-5; D gene unclear. Germline values: CDR1 MDHEN, CDR2 SYDVKM. The CDR3 is 12 amino acids. V lost 6 bases and J lost 5, with 10 bases in between.

V and J are TRBV15 and TRBJ1-5, with 8 bases that match TRBD1. Trimming cost V 1 base and J 6 bases; bases outside gene matches: 8. The CDR3 sequence is 16 residues long. CDR1 is LNHNV and CDR2 is YYDKDF in the germline V gene (reference sequence). The CDR3 DNA follows: TGTGCCACCAGCAGAGCCGACAGGGGTGGAAGTCAGCCCCAGCATTTT. Translated: CATSRADRGGSQPQHF.

The V gene is TRBV4-3, the J gene TRBJ2-1; unclear D gene. V was cut by 1 base and J by 6 bases, with 10 bases left in between. The CDR3 consists of 14 residues. CDR1 and CDR2 (germline): LGHNA, YSLEER. The DNA of the CDR3 is TGCGCCAGCAGCCAAGGAATGCCAGCCAATGAGCAGTTCTTC. Translating it yields CASSQGMPANEQFF.

On this clone: Other DNA sequences from this sample encode an identical CDR3 as well. The chain couples TRBV6-5 to TRBJ2-7; weak D call: TRBD1 (6 bases). Trimming took 6 bases from V and 2 from J, leaving 11 bases between them. Germline V lookup: CDR1 MNHEY, CDR2 SVGAGI. The CDR3 is 13 amino acids. The CDR3 loop is CASRQGQAYEQYF. For the CDR3, the DNA is TGTGCCAGCAGACAGGGACAAGCCTACGAGCAGTACTTC.